This T cell receptor beta chain derives from a study of blood T cell repertoires in COVID-19. Overall study: There were acute and convalescent COVID-19 samples, and they came from the United States, Italy and Spain. PBMCs, B-cell-depleted T cells, or T cells provided the cDNA or gDNA that made up the material.

Original data processing: Nucleated cell counts were estimated from reference gene primer amplification. This table comes from immunoSEQ multiplex PCR, and its TCRdb copy is limited to in-frame clones, with some not included. D and trimming were read from the DNA, whereas the V and J calls and clone size are those reported in that table. This table has 270,000 or so clones, nearly 90% appearing once. Those enrolled in Seattle joined during active infection and were followed longitudinally afterward. Germline loops: CDR1 SGHNT, CDR2 YYREEE (reference sequence). Trimming pared 4 bases from V and 2 bases from J, leaving 16 bases between. The CDR3 is 15 amino acids.

The chain carries TRBV5-4 and TRBJ2-7; D remains ambiguous. The sequencing sample was made of peripheral blood. The origin of this receptor is a woman between 55 and 75 years old with COVID-19, enrolled during active disease. The CDR3: CASSPSGSNAYEQYF. CDR3 bases: TGTGCCAGCAGCCCCTCAGGTTCCAACGCCTACGAGCAGTACTTC.